The sequence of this T cell receptor beta chain was determined in a study of spatial heterogeneity in lung cancer. This clonotype has a handful of counts. MiXCR, applied by TCRdb to the 5' RACE reads, yields one record per CDR3 protein. This sample has around 60,000 distinct CDR3 sequences, with roughly 8% found just once. The time point here: sample taken at primary tumor resection. Material for sequencing was whole RNA from tumor, nontumor lung or frozen PBMC, left unsorted. The sequencing here drew on PBMCs, taken at surgery. This TCR derives from a female donor with early-stage non-small cell lung cancer.

The DNA of the CDR3 is TGCGCCAGCAGCTCTGACGATGTGAGCACCGGGGAGCTGTTTTTT. This codes for CASSSDDVSTGELFF. The chain couples TRBV5-1 to TRBJ2-2; D not certain. The CDR3 is 15 residues long. The V end lost 3 bases, the J end lost 4 bases, and 13 bases lay between the germline ends. Germline values: CDR1 SGHRS, CDR2 YFSETQ.